Sequencing of this T cell receptor (beta chain) was carried out in a study of blood T cell repertoires in COVID-19. Per the germline V gene, CDR1 is SEHNR and CDR2 is FQNEAQ (reference sequence). The CDR3 contains 15 residues. V lost 4 bases and J lost 2; bases outside the gene matches: 3. The repertoire was sequenced with immunoSEQ multiplex PCR; TCRdb's copy has only in-frame clones and lacks some. Of around 19,000 clones in the sample, approximately 91% were seen once. This clonotype was sampled from a human donor in a cohort sampled during active COVID-19. This chain connects TRBV7-9 to TRBJ2-7; 12 bases are a match to TRBD1. The sample comprised peripheral blood. CDR3 sequence reads: CASSWGQGAAYEQYF. The CDR3 DNA follows: TGTGCCAGCAGCTGGGGACAGGGGGCCGCCTACGAGCAGTACTTC.